The 18 T cell receptor beta chains presented below share a single source sample, sequenced in a study of blood T cell repertoires in COVID-19. Profiled with immunoSEQ multiplex PCR; TCRdb holds only in-frame clones, not every one. The table has around 200,000 clones, 80% to 90% seen once. Sequenced material: peripheral blood. These receptor sequences come from a woman aged 18-30 years who had recovered from COVID-19.

The rearrangement links TRBV23-1 to TRBJ1-2; D remains ambiguous. TRBV23-1 is an ORF, with its function uncertain. V gave up 4 bases and J gave up 2 bases, with 8 bases separating them. This CDR3 is 13 amino acids long. CDR3 coding DNA: TGCGCCAGCAGTCGGGCAGAGAACTATGGCTACACCTTC. Encoded protein: CASSRAENYGYTF.

The chain recombines TRBV6-2 or TRBV6-3 with TRBJ2-7, with TRBD1 matching 8 bases. Looked up from germline, CDR1 is MNHEY and CDR2 is SVGEGT. Unmatched junction bases numbered 8, after V lost 5 bases and J lost 2 bases. CDR3 length equals 15 residues. The CDR3 reads CASSPSGGRTYEQYV. The CDR3 DNA follows: TGTGCCAGCAGTCCCTCAGGGGGCCGGACCTACGAGCAGTACGTC.

The V gene is TRBV5-5, the J gene TRBJ2-2, with TRBD2 identical over 7 bases. V lost 8 bases and J lost 1; bases outside the gene matches: 11. The CDR3 covers 16 residues. CDR1 is SGHKS and CDR2 is YYEKEE in the germline V gene (reference sequence). The CDR3 sequence is CASSNWASGNTGELFF. For the CDR3, the DNA is TGTGCCAGTTCGAATTGGGCTAGCGGGAACACCGGGGAGCTGTTTTTT.

This chain connects TRBV9 to TRBJ2-1; tentatively, D is TRBD2 (5 bases). The germline gives CDR1 SGDLS, CDR2 YYNGEE. The V end was cut by 0 bases, the J end by 2 bases, with 9 bases between. The CDR3 extends over 15 amino acids. The CDR3 loop reads CASSVEGRTYNEQFF. CDR3 nucleotide sequence: TGTGCCAGCAGCGTAGAAGGGAGAACCTACAATGAGCAGTTCTTC. Complete variable domain (other parts from reference TRBV9 and TRBJ2-1): DSGVTQTPKHLITATGQRVTLRCSPRSGDLSVYWYQQSLDQGLQFLIQYYNGEERAKGNILERFSAQQFPDLHSELNLSSLELGDSALYFCASSVEGRTYNEQFFGPGTRLTVL.

J is TRBJ2-3 and V is TRBV25-1; 9 bases map to TRBD2. V shed 5 bases and J 3 bases; nucleotides not matched to a gene: 3. Germline CDR1 reads MGHDK; CDR2 reads SYGVNS. The CDR3 consists of 14 residues. In DNA form, the CDR3 reads TGTGCCAGCAGTAGCGGGGGGACGACAGATACGCAGTATTTT. This sequence encodes CASSSGGTTDTQYF.

The chain uses TRBV9 and TRBJ2-3, with a possible D match to TRBD2 (5 bases). This CDR3 region has 17 residues. The V and J ends lost 0 bases and 5 bases respectively, with 19 bases between them. Germline CDR1 and CDR2: SGDLS and YYNGEE. The DNA of the CDR3 is TGTGCCAGCAGCGTAGATATGAGGGTTGGGAGACTAGATACGCAGTATTTT. This gives the protein CASSVDMRVGRLDTQYF.

The chain links TRBV21-1 to TRBJ1-6. TRBV21-1 counts as a pseudogene. This CDR3 is 16 amino acids long. Here the CDR3 reads CASSKALLDYNSPLHF. CDR3 nucleotide sequence: TGTGCCAGCAGCAAAGCGCTACTAGACTATAATTCACCCCTCCACTTT.

V is TRBV2 and J is TRBJ2-1; the D gene is possibly TRBD2 (6 bases). V lost 10 bases and J 0 bases, leaving 19 bases between the germline ends. In germline, CDR1 is SNHLY, CDR2 FYNNEI. The CDR3 is made up of 16 amino acids. The CDR3 is CATAPTGLSSYNEQFF. The CDR3 bases are TGTGCCACCGCCCCAACGGGACTCAGCTCCTACAATGAGCAGTTCTTC.

The chain carries TRBV10-3 and TRBJ1-4; TRBD1 might be the D (6 bases). Trimming took 0 bases from V and 14 from J, leaving 13 bases between them. CDR3 size: 13 residues. The germline gives CDR1 ENHRY, CDR2 SYGVKD. The CDR3 region has the DNA TGTGCCATCAGTGAGTCGAGGGGGTTTCCCCTGTTTTTT. This gives the protein CAISESRGFPLFF.

V usage is TRBV6-6 and J usage is TRBJ1-1; D is ambiguous. The CDR3 has 13 amino acids. V was cut by 0 bases and J by 2 bases, with 4 bases left in between. Germline-derived CDR1 and CDR2 are MNHNY and SVGAGI (reference sequence). In DNA, the CDR3 is TGTGCCAGCAGTTACTCTGTAAACACTGAAGCTTTCTTT. Encoded protein: CASSYSVNTEAFF.

The chain uses TRBV6-6 and TRBJ2-5; D perhaps matches TRBD2 (6 bases). V was pared by 2 bases and J by 5 bases, with 9 bases between. The CDR3 is 13 amino acids. Germline assignment: CDR1 MNHNY and CDR2 SVGAGI (reference sequence). The chain's CDR3 is CASSYRDSETQYF. The CDR3 bases are TGTGCCAGCAGTTACCGGGACTCCGAGACCCAGTACTTC.

This clone appeared a single time. The J gene is TRBJ2-3, the V gene TRBV5-1; a possible D gene is TRBD1 (6 bases). V lost 1 base and J 4 bases, leaving 13 bases between the germline ends. CDR3 length: 15 residues. Looked up from germline, CDR1 is SGHRS and CDR2 is YFSETQ. Here the CDR3 reads CASSLQGTPPDTQYF. CDR3 sequence (DNA): TGCGCCAGCAGCTTGCAGGGGACCCCCCCAGATACGCAGTATTTT. Combining the CDR3 with reference TRBV5-1 and TRBJ2-3 gives the whole variable domain KAGVTQTPRYLIKTRGQQVTLSCSPISGHRSVSWYQQTPGQGLQFLFEYFSETQRNKGNFPGRFSGRQFSNSRSEMNVSTLELGDSALYLCASSLQGTPPDTQYFGPGTRLTVL.

The chain links TRBV11-3 to TRBJ2-1, with D maybe TRBD2 (6 bases). Germline CDR1 is SGHNT and CDR2 is YENEEA. V was clipped by 1 base and J by 7 bases, with 14 bases between them. The CDR3 runs 15 residues. This chain's CDR3 is CASSLAPSERNEQFF. The CDR3 region has the DNA TGTGCCAGCAGCTTAGCGCCTAGCGAGAGGAATGAGCAGTTCTTC.

The rearrangement joins TRBV6-5 to TRBJ1-2; perhaps TRBD1 as D (6 bases). The CDR3 sequence is 12 residues long. The germline CDR1 and CDR2 sequences are MNHEY and SVGAGI. V shed 4 bases and J shed 6 bases, with 9 bases lying between them. CDR3 residues: CASSWKGDGYTF. CDR3 sequence (DNA): TGTGCCAGCAGTTGGAAGGGGGATGGCTACACCTTC.

The rearrangement joins TRBV7-8 to TRBJ1-6; 9 nucleotides align to TRBD1. Germline loops: CDR1 SGHVS, CDR2 FQNEAQ. This CDR3 is built from 14 residues. The J segment lost 10 bases and the V segment lost 5 bases, leaving 6 bases of the junction unmatched. The CDR3 DNA follows: TGTGCCAGCAGCAACAGGGGGCCTTACTCACCCCTCCACTTT. The encoded protein is CASSNRGPYSPLHF.

This chain joins TRBV21-1 and TRBJ2-7; the table gives TRBD1 as D, unverified against the DNA. TRBV21-1 has pseudogene status. The CDR3 is 16 amino acids. In DNA, the CDR3 is TGTGCCAGCAGCAATCGGTGCAGGGGGCTTTCCTACGAGCAGTACGTC. Translation: CASSNRCRGLSYEQYV.

V is TRBV27 and J is TRBJ1-1, with D possibly TRBD1 on 5 matching bases. The CDR3 extends over 10 amino acids. Germline loops: CDR1 MNHEY, CDR2 SMNVEV (reference sequence). CDR3 region: CGGGDTEAFF. CDR3 in DNA: TGTGGGGGGGGTGACACTGAAGCTTTCTTT.

This clone was picked up a small number of times. The chain uses TRBV5-1 and TRBJ2-3; perhaps TRBD1 as D (6 bases). V lost 0 bases, J lost 6 bases, and 14 bases lay in between. CDR1 is SGHRS, CDR2 YFSETQ, per germline. The CDR3 length is 15 residues. The CDR3 region has the DNA TGCGCCAGCAGCTTGGCGGCGACAGGCGGGGATACGCAGTATTTT. Translation gives CASSLAATGGDTQYF.